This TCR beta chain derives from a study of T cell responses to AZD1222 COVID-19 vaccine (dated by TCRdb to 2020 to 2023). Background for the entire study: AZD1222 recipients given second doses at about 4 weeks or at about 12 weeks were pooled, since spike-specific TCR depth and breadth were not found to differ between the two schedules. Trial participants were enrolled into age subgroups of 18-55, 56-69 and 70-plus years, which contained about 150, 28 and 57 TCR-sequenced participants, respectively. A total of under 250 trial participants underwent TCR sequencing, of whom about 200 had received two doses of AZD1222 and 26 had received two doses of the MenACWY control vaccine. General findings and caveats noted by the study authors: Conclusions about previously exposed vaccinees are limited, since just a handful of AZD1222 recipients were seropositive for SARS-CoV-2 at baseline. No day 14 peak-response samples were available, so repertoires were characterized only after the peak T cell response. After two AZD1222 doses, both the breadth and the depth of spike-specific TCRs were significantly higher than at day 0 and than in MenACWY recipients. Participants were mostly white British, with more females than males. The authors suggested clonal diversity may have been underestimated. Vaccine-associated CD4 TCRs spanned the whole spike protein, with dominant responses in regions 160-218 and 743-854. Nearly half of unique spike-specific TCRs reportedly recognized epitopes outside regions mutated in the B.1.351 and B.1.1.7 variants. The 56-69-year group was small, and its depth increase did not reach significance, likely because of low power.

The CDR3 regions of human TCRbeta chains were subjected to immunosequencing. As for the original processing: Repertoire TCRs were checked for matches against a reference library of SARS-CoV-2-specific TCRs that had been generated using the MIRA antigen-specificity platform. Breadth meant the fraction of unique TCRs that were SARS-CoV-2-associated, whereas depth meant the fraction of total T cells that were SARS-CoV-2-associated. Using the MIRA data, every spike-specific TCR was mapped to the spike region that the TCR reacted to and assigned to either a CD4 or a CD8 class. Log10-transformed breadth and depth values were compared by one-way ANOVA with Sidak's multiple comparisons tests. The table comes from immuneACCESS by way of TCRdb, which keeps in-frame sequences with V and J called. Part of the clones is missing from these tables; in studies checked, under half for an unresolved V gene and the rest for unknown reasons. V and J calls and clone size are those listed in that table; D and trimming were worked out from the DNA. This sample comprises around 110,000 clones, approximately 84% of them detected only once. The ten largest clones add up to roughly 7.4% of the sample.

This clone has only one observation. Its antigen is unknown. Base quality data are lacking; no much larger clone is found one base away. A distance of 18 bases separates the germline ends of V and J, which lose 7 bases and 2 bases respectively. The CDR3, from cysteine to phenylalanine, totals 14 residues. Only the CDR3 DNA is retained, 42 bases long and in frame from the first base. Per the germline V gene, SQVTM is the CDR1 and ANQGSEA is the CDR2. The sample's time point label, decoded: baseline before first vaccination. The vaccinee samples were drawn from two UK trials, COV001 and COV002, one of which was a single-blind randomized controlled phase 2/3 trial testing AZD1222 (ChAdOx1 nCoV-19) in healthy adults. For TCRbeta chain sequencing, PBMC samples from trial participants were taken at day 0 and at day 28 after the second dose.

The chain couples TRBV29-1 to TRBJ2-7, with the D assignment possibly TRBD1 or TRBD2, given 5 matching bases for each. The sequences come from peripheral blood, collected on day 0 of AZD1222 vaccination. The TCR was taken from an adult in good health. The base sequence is TGCAGCGCCCTGGAGGCCCTGGGGGCCTACGAGCAGTACTTC. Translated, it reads CSALEALGAYEQYF.